This T cell receptor beta chain was sequenced during a study of shared clonotypes between healthy human individuals. The study, taken as a whole, reports: Clonotype sharing levels among donors were expected to vary with sequencing depth.

With regard to this clone: As yet, its antigen is unknown.

Deletions cut 5 bases from V and 2 bases from J, with 4 bases between. The CDR3 totals 12 residues. Germline V CDR1 and CDR2: PRHDT, FYEKMQ (reference sequence). The quantity of DNA used in unsorted PBMC replicate PCRs was roughly 300 ng, corresponding to tens of thousands of T cell genomes. Original methodology: ImmunoSEQ junction-only sequences lacked quality scores, so their filtering differed. The data were produced by immunoSEQ multiplex PCR, yet TCRdb's version contains in-frame clones alone and is incomplete. V and J calls and clone size are those listed in that table; D and trimming were worked out from the DNA. The sample contains about 490,000 clones, 75% to 85% of which appear only once.

The chain couples TRBV13 to TRBJ2-1, with no clear D. Sequencing input: PBMCs. The TCR comes from a woman in her thirties or forties in good health. Some clones in this sample may be carry-over from other donors' samples. CDR3 bases: TGTGCCAGCAGCGCAGCCTACAATGAGCAGTTCTTC. Translating gives CASSAAYNEQFF.